This T cell receptor (beta chain) came from a study of blood T cell repertoires in COVID-19. About the research overall: Sites across the United States, Italy and Spain contributed samples from acute and convalescent COVID-19.

The CDR3 length is 15 residues. Germline lookup yields CDR1 LNHNV and CDR2 YYDKDF (reference sequence). V dropped 8 bases and J dropped 4 bases, with 19 bases sitting between them. Per the original methods: Amplified reference gene primers provided the basis for estimating nucleated cell counts. Profiling relied on immunoSEQ multiplex PCR, and the TCRdb table lists in-frame clones only, not all of them. V and J calls plus clone size are reproduced from that table; the DNA served to infer D and trimming. The sample yields over 200,000 clones, 84% seen once. The sequence was obtained from a woman in her fifties or sixties with active or convalescent COVID-19. Source material: peripheral blood. The chain has TRBV15 and TRBJ2-3; D possibly corresponds to TRBD1 (6 bases). The CDR3 loop is CATSVGPGDADTQYF. The CDR3, as DNA: TGTGCCACCTCAGTTGGGCCAGGGGACGCAGATACGCAGTATTTT.